This entry lists 8 T cell receptor beta chains sequenced from one sample in a study of CD8+ T cells in alopecia areata. Reverse transcription of extracted RNA yielded cDNA, which provided the sequencing template. Repertoires were generated with immunoSEQ multiplex PCR, while TCRdb's copy carries only in-frame clones and drops some. The table records about 88,000 clones, roughly 40% of them present only once. Treatment noted: oral pan-JAK inhibitor, 5-10 mg twice daily. The specimen was CD8+ T cells sorted from blood, collected at week 24, from a patient treated with tofacitinib. These receptors originate from a human donor with alopecia areata.

This rearrangement joins TRBV15 to TRBJ2-7; tentatively, D is TRBD1 or TRBD2 (5 bases each). The germline V and J ends were trimmed by 2 bases and 8 bases, with 13 bases remaining between them. Germline CDR1 reads LNHNV; CDR2 reads YYDKDF (reference sequence). CDR3 size: 13 residues. CDR3 loop: CATSRPLQGQQYF. The CDR3 DNA reads TGTGCCACCAGCAGACCACTTCAGGGACAGCAGTACTTC. Variable domain in full (rest from reference TRBV15 and TRBJ2-7): DAMVIQNPRYQVTQFGKPVTLSCSQTLNHNVMYWYQQKSSQAPKLLFHYYDKDFNNEADTPDNFQSRRPNTSFCFLDIRSPGLGDTAMYLCATSRPLQGQQYFGPGTRLTVT.

This sequence joins TRBV5-4 and TRBJ2-1; 13 nucleotides line up with TRBD2. The CDR3 length is 17 residues. Germline V CDR1 and CDR2: SGHNT, YYREEE (reference sequence). V shed 0 bases, J shed 8 bases, and the junction held 8 bases outside the gene matches. The CDR3 spells CASSLGLAGGPRDEQFF. DNA of the CDR3: TGTGCCAGCAGCTTGGGACTAGCGGGAGGCCCCAGGGATGAGCAGTTCTTC.

The genes are TRBV28 and TRBJ1-5; maybe TRBD1 (6 bases). Per the germline V gene, CDR1 is MDHEN and CDR2 is SYDVKM. Trimming removed 7 bases at V and 4 bases at J, with 14 bases between. This CDR3 is 14 amino acids long. The CDR3 protein is CASTDGGTNQPQHF. CDR3 sequence (DNA): TGTGCCAGCACCGATGGGGGGACAAATCAGCCCCAGCATTTT.

The chain couples TRBV29-1 to TRBJ2-2; perhaps TRBD1 as D (5 bases). V lost 2 bases, J lost 2 bases, and 12 bases lay in between. In germline, CDR1 is SQVTM, CDR2 ANQGSEA. The CDR3 runs to 15 residues. The CDR3 spells CSVESQAKNTGELFF. CDR3 in DNA: TGCAGCGTTGAATCACAGGCCAAAAACACCGGGGAGCTGTTTTTT.

The CDR3 protein is CASSQAGQGAYEQYF. Written as DNA, the CDR3 is TGCGCCAGCAGCCAAGCGGGACAGGGGGCCTACGAGCAGTACTTC. The rearrangement joins TRBV4-3 to TRBJ2-7; 11 nucleotides match TRBD1. Germline V lookup: CDR1 LGHNA, CDR2 YSLEER. V trimming: 1 base; J trimming: 2 bases; junction bases outside the gene matches: 1. The CDR3 is made up of 15 amino acids.

Only a few counts were recorded for this clone. At one end, the junction sequence differs from germline, possibly due to a read error. The chain couples TRBV9 to TRBJ1-3; 8 bases match TRBD1. This CDR3 region has 15 residues. Germline CDR1 is SGDLS and CDR2 is YYNGEE. The CDR3 spells CASSEGTGSPDAPVF. CDR3 in DNA: TGTGCCAGCAGCGAGGGGACAGGCTCACCGGACGCTCCAGTATTT.

V gene TRBV10-3 combines with J gene TRBJ1-1; D is possibly TRBD1 (5 bases). Trimming shortened V by 3 bases and J by 4 bases, and 9 bases separated the two germline ends. The germline V gene encodes CDR1 ENHRY and CDR2 SYGVKD. The CDR3 consists of 13 residues. The CDR3 loop reads CAISDGGTTEAFF. In DNA form, the CDR3 reads TGTGCCATCAGTGACGGGGGAACCACTGAAGCTTTCTTT.

The J gene is TRBJ1-2, the V gene TRBV5-1, with 9 nucleotides matching TRBD1. From germline, CDR1 is SGHRS and CDR2 YFSETQ. J lost 6 bases, V lost 3 bases, and 9 bases had no gene match. The CDR3 runs to 15 residues. The CDR3 protein is CASSSGDRGSNGYTF. In DNA, the CDR3 is TGCGCCAGCAGCTCGGGCGACAGGGGGTCTAATGGCTACACCTTC.